This T cell receptor beta chain was captured by sequencing in a study of tumor-infiltrating lymphocytes in primary liver carcinoma. Turning to the study itself: The cohort consisted of patients whose primary liver carcinoma was surgically resected.

The blood RNA (from unsorted whole blood) was obtained, and germline DNA was also extracted. Patients showed chronic HBV infection and an absence of prior treatment. Priming with a constant-region primer yielded TCR beta cDNA from about 450 ng total RNA. Slightly modified ARM-PCR with three nested multiplex PCR rounds yielded TCR beta libraries. PCR rounds one and two used TRBV1-TRBV30 forward primers with a C-beta reverse primer for 10 cycles each. TCRdb recomputed calls from the multiplex PCR reads with MiXCR, one row per CDR3 protein. The profile shows over 250,000 distinct CDR3 sequences, 50% to 75% of them singletons. Study-level points and caveats: Unsorted bulk samples meant CD4+ and CD8+ repertoires went uncompared.

CDR3 length equals 12 residues. Germline CDR1 reads SQVTM; CDR2 reads ANQGSEA. Remarks on this clonotype: The antigen is undetermined.

What was sequenced was peripheral blood. The chain recombines TRBV29-1 with TRBJ2-5, with D possibly TRBD2 on 6 matching bases. This receptor was obtained from a woman in her twenties or thirties with primary liver carcinoma and hepatitis B virus infection. Written as DNA, the CDR3 is TGCAATGTTGATCTAGCGACGGAGACCCAGTACTTC. This sequence encodes CNVDLATETQYF.